The 30 T cell receptor beta chains reported below all come from one sample, sequenced in a study of T cell repertoires in cytomegalovirus infection. TCRdb independently ran MiXCR on the reads; one entry per CDR3 protein. The data show hundreds of thousands of distinct CDR3 sequences, 42% seen once. Which antigens these TCRs recognize remains unknown. The sequenced sample was cultured PBMCs, obtained from culture after CMV antigen stimulation. The receptors originated from a human donor in good health (CMV status not recorded). Some clones in this sample may be carry-over from other donors' samples.

This clonotype was seen more than once but under ten times. This chain uses TRBV7-9 with TRBJ2-7; D may correspond to TRBD1 or TRBD2 (6 bases each). Germline CDR1 SEHNR, CDR2 FQNEAQ (reference sequence). The CDR3 consists of 15 residues. The ends were cut back, 3 bases at V and 2 bases at J, with 14 bases in the middle. The CDR3 sequence is CASSFARGRPYEQYF. The CDR3 DNA is TGTGCCAGCAGCTTCGCTCGGGGGCGCCCCTACGAGCAGTACTTC.

In this sample, this clonotype turned up a few times. This chain uses TRBV10-2 with TRBJ1-5; no firm D call. V gave up 0 bases and J gave up 1 base, with 4 bases separating them. The CDR3 extends over 14 amino acids. Germline lookup yields CDR1 WSHSY and CDR2 SAAADI. CDR3 nucleotide sequence: TGCGCCAGCAGTGAGTCGGGGAGCAATCAGCCCCAGCATTTT. Its translation is CASSESGSNQPQHF.

This chain connects TRBV19 to TRBJ2-5; D uncertain. V was trimmed by 3 bases and J by 5 bases, leaving 13 bases between them. CDR1 LNHDA and CDR2 SQIVND come from the germline V gene (reference sequence). The CDR3 consists of 14 residues. The CDR3 loop is CASSIQSQGETQYF. In nucleotides, the CDR3 is TGTGCCAGTAGTATTCAGAGCCAAGGGGAGACCCAGTACTTC.

The sample holds a few counts of this clonotype. The CDR3 nucleotides are TGTGCCATCAGTGAGTCAAAGACTAGCGGGGGAGAGGAGCAGTACTTC. Amino acid sequence: CAISESKTSGGEEQYF. The chain uses TRBV10-3 and TRBJ2-7; 12 bases agree with TRBD2. This CDR3 spans 16 amino acids. V shed 0 bases, J shed 7 bases, and the junction held 7 bases outside the gene matches. Germline values: CDR1 ENHRY, CDR2 SYGVKD.

V gene TRBV19 combines with J gene TRBJ2-3, with D uncertain. The CDR3 extends over 14 amino acids. Germline loops: CDR1 LNHDA, CDR2 SQIVND (reference sequence). Trimming removed 4 bases at V and 4 bases at J, with 12 bases between. Here the CDR3 reads CASSRQSGPDTQYF. The CDR3 DNA sequence: TGTGCCAGTAGTAGGCAGTCTGGCCCAGATACGCAGTATTTT. Looking up the rest from reference TRBV19 and TRBJ2-3 gives the full variable domain: DGGITQSPKYLFRKEGQNVTLSCEQNLNHDAMYWYRQDPGQGLRLIYYSQIVNDFQKGDIAEGYSVSREKKESFPLTVTSAQKNPTAFYLCASSRQSGPDTQYFGPGTRLTVL.

The rearrangement links TRBV6-8 to TRBJ1-5; D gene unclear. The CDR3 has 16 residues. V was clipped by 5 bases and J by 0 bases, with 14 bases between them. CDR1 is MNHGY, CDR2 SAAAGT, per germline. This CDR3 reads CASSDFGIYSNQPQHF. CDR3 bases: TGTGCCAGCAGTGACTTTGGGATCTATAGCAATCAGCCCCAGCATTTT.

The rearrangement uses TRBV7-2 and TRBJ2-2; D is perhaps TRBD2 (6 bases). CDR1 and CDR2 (germline): SGHTA, FQGNSA. Trimming cost V 1 base and J 5 bases, with 17 bases left between them. The CDR3 sequence is 17 residues long. The CDR3 reads CASSLGGGGRKTGELFF. In nucleotides, the CDR3 is TGTGCCAGCAGCTTAGGGGGTGGGGGGAGAAAGACCGGGGAGCTGTTTTTT.

This clonotype has just a few counts. J is TRBJ1-2 and V is TRBV28; 8 positions match TRBD1. The V gene's germline CDR1 is MDHEN and CDR2 SYDVKM. Germline trimming cut 6 bases from V and 7 bases from J; bases unmatched to any gene: 10. The CDR3 contains 14 residues. The CDR3 sequence: CASRLPGQGSGYTF. CDR3 sequence (DNA): TGTGCCAGCAGGCTCCCCGGACAGGGAAGTGGCTACACCTTC.

V usage is TRBV15 and J usage is TRBJ1-4; maybe TRBD1 (5 bases). Germline V CDR1 and CDR2: LNHNV, YYDKDF (reference sequence). This CDR3 comprises 17 residues. Trimming removed 0 bases from V and 3 bases from J, with 14 bases in between. Written as DNA, the CDR3 is TGTGCCACCAGCAGAGATTTGGGGGTGAGGGCTAATGAAAAACTGTTTTTT. Protein product: CATSRDLGVRANEKLFF.

The rearrangement uses TRBV7-2 and TRBJ2-5; no reliable D call. The length of the CDR3 is 15 residues. Trimming pared 5 bases from V and 1 base from J, leaving 14 bases between. The V gene's germline CDR1 is SGHTA and CDR2 FQGNSA. CDR3 loop: CASSPQPGPQETQYF. As DNA, the CDR3 is TGTGCCAGCAGCCCACAGCCCGGACCCCAAGAGACCCAGTACTTC.

The CDR3 DNA reads TGTGCCAGTAGTATGTGGACAGGGGTCGACAATGAGCAGTTCTTC. Translation gives CASSMWTGVDNEQFF. This chain links TRBV19 with TRBJ2-1; 9 bases map to TRBD1. This CDR3 spans 15 amino acids. The J segment lost 5 bases and the V segment lost 3 bases, leaving 5 bases of the junction unmatched. The germline V gene has CDR1 LNHDA and CDR2 SQIVND (reference sequence).

This chain connects TRBV5-4 to TRBJ2-1; no clear D. The germline V gene has CDR1 SGHNT and CDR2 YYREEE (reference sequence). This CDR3 comprises 11 residues. The ends were cut back, 7 bases at V and 10 bases at J, with 12 bases in the middle. CDR3 bases: TGTGCCAGCGGTTGGGGTTACGAGCAGTTCTTC. This sequence encodes CASGWGYEQFF.

The chain carries TRBV2 and TRBJ2-1; 10 bases fit TRBD1. The junction had 10 bases not matched to a gene; V was cut back by 4 bases and J by 10 bases. CDR1 and CDR2 (germline): SNHLY, FYNNEI. This CDR3 is 15 amino acids long. CDR3 DNA: TGTGCCAGCAGTGTCCGGGACAGGGGAATATGGGAGCAGTTCTTC. Encoded protein: CASSVRDRGIWEQFF.

V gene TRBV6-6 combines with J gene TRBJ1-1; D ambiguous. CDR1 and CDR2 (germline): MNHNY, SVGAGI (reference sequence). Trimming removed 6 bases from V and 0 bases from J, with 8 bases in between. The CDR3 length is 13 residues. CDR3 residues: CASRSTVNTEAFF. The CDR3 DNA reads as TGTGCCAGCAGATCGACGGTGAACACTGAAGCTTTCTTT.

This clonotype was picked up a small number of times. J is TRBJ2-3 and V is TRBV20-1, with 14 positions matching TRBD2. The CDR3 totals 21 residues. CDR1 is DFQATT and CDR2 is SNEGSKA in the germline V gene (reference sequence). V shed 6 bases, J shed 1 base, and the junction held 21 bases outside the gene matches. CDR3 residues: CSAHPRRTSGGPVGRTDTQYF. CDR3 bases: TGCAGTGCCCACCCCAGGAGGACTAGCGGGGGGCCGGTTGGTCGCACAGATACGCAGTATTTT.

The CDR3 coding sequence is TGTGCCAGCAGTTATACGAGGGTCCTAGAAAAGACCCAGTACTTC. Its protein product is CASSYTRVLEKTQYF. The chain carries TRBV6-2 or TRBV6-3 and TRBJ2-5; a possible D gene is TRBD2 (5 bases). The CDR3 runs to 15 residues. V lost 3 bases to trimming and J lost 6 bases, with 17 bases between them. CDR1 is MNHEY and CDR2 is SVGEGT in the germline V gene.

V usage is TRBV7-2 and J usage is TRBJ2-1; D is uncertain. Trimming stripped 5 bases from V and 6 bases from J, with 17 bases between. Germline assignment: CDR1 SGHTA and CDR2 FQGNSA. This CDR3 contains 15 residues. The CDR3 loop is CASSAKTSPSNEQFF. The CDR3 nucleotides are TGTGCCAGCAGCGCAAAGACCTCCCCGAGCAATGAGCAGTTCTTC.

The DNA of the CDR3 is TGCAGTGCTAGAGTTGACAGGGGGCTGTTCACCCACGAGCAGTACTTC. As protein: CSARVDRGLFTHEQYF. V is TRBV20-1 and J is TRBJ2-7; 10 bases are a match to TRBD1. The V gene end was trimmed by 1 base and the J gene end by 5 bases; junction bases not matched to a gene: 11. This CDR3 is 16 amino acids long. CDR1 is DFQATT, CDR2 SNEGSKA, per germline (reference sequence).

This sequence joins TRBV24-1 and TRBJ2-3; 9 bases align to TRBD2. The CDR3 contains 18 residues. CDR1 and CDR2 (germline): KGHDR, SFDVKD. The J segment lost 0 bases and the V segment lost 5 bases, leaving 11 bases of the junction unmatched. This CDR3 reads CATSVRLAGSGSTDTQYF. CDR3 sequence (DNA): TGTGCCACCAGTGTGCGGCTAGCGGGGTCGGGAAGCACAGATACGCAGTATTTT.

This clonotype was observed a handful of times. The J gene is TRBJ2-7, the V gene TRBV7-8; 15 bases align to TRBD2. This CDR3 contains 18 residues. The V gene's germline CDR1 is SGHVS and CDR2 FQNEAQ. V shed 5 bases, J shed 4 bases, and the junction held 12 bases outside the gene matches. CDR3 region: CASSVPRTSGGAGYEQYF. CDR3 DNA: TGTGCCAGCAGCGTTCCGAGGACTAGCGGGGGGGCCGGGTACGAGCAGTACTTC.

V is TRBV7-2 and J is TRBJ2-7; D gene uncertain. In germline, CDR1 is SGHTA, CDR2 FQGNSA. CDR3 length equals 15 residues. Trimming cost V 1 base and J 2 bases, with 12 bases left between them. This CDR3 reads CASSLEIPLTYEQYF. The CDR3 bases are TGTGCCAGCAGCTTAGAAATCCCCCTTACCTACGAGCAGTACTTC.

V and J are TRBV12-3 or TRBV12-4 and TRBJ1-1; D ambiguous. CDR3 size: 10 residues. V shed 8 bases and J shed 4 bases, with 5 bases lying between them. The CDR3 sequence is CASGSTEAFF. CDR3 nucleotide sequence: TGTGCCAGCGGGAGCACTGAAGCTTTCTTT.

This clonotype was found a few times. This chain connects TRBV7-2 to TRBJ2-5; D is uncertain. There are 15 residues in the CDR3. Germline CDR1 reads SGHTA; CDR2 reads FQGNSA. The V and J ends lost 3 bases and 5 bases respectively, with 16 bases between them. CDR3 sequence (DNA): TGTGCCAGCAGCTTTTCGGTGGGGTCCGGGGAGACCCAGTACTTC. Protein sequence: CASSFSVGSGETQYF.

This clonotype has just a few counts. CDR3 residues: CASRTPFSRGGNEQFF. DNA for the CDR3: TGTGCCAGCAGAACCCCTTTTAGCAGGGGTGGGAATGAGCAGTTCTTC. The rearrangement joins TRBV6-2 or TRBV6-3 to TRBJ2-1, with D possibly TRBD1 on 6 matching bases. Germline loops: CDR1 MNHEY, CDR2 SVGEGT. The CDR3 totals 16 residues. Trimming removed 6 bases at V and 7 bases at J, with 22 bases between.

This clonotype was found a few times. The chain uses TRBV27 and TRBJ2-4, with 8 bases fitting TRBD1. There are 15 residues in the CDR3. J was trimmed by 5 bases and V by 5 bases; bases with no gene match: 8. In germline, CDR1 is MNHEY, CDR2 SMNVEV (reference sequence). CDR3 amino acids: CASSTIGTGENIQYF. The CDR3 bases are TGTGCCAGCAGTACGATAGGGACAGGAGAAAACATTCAGTACTTC.

V usage is TRBV20-1 and J usage is TRBJ1-5; TRBD1 might be the D (5 bases). V lost 4 bases and J 3 bases, leaving 19 bases between the germline ends. The CDR3 has 16 amino acids. Germline V gene lookup returns CDR1 DFQATT and CDR2 SNEGSKA (reference sequence). The CDR3 here is CSANVQGMRHNQPQHF. The CDR3 DNA reads as TGCAGTGCTAACGTCCAGGGTATGAGGCACAATCAGCCCCAGCATTTT.

The chain is built from TRBV6-6 and TRBJ1-1, with D possibly matching TRBD1 (6 bases). This CDR3 is 14 amino acids long. V was trimmed by 5 bases and J by 2 bases, leaving 12 bases between them. Germline CDR1 MNHNY, CDR2 SVGAGI (reference sequence). For the CDR3, the DNA is TGTGCCAGCAGTAACCAGGGGATAAACACTGAAGCTTTCTTT. This gives the protein CASSNQGINTEAFF.

V usage is TRBV10-1 and J usage is TRBJ1-1; D gene uncertain. Trimming removed 0 bases at V and 8 bases at J, with 13 bases between. Germline lookup yields CDR1 WNHNN and CDR2 SYGVQD (reference sequence). The CDR3 length is 14 residues. This CDR3 reads CASSESRTLGEAFF. CDR3 sequence (DNA): TGCGCCAGCAGTGAGTCGAGGACCCTTGGAGAAGCTTTCTTT.

The chain recombines TRBV5-1 with TRBJ2-3, with 8 bases identical to TRBD2. The CDR3 spans 16 residues. The J segment lost 2 bases and the V segment lost 7 bases, leaving 12 bases of the junction unmatched. Germline CDR1 SGHRS, CDR2 YFSETQ. This CDR3 reads CASVPGLGTDTDTQYF. The CDR3 region has the DNA TGCGCCAGCGTCCCGGGACTAGGGACCGACACAGATACGCAGTATTTT.

DNA of the CDR3: TGTGCCAGCAGCTTACGCCCAGGCAGGGGCCACTCTGGGGCCAACGTCCTGACTTTC. Its protein product is CASSLRPGRGHSGANVLTF. V and J are TRBV7-6 and TRBJ2-6; possibly TRBD1 for D (6 bases). There are 19 residues in the CDR3. V was shortened by 2 bases and J by 0 bases, with 17 bases between the two germline ends. CDR1 and CDR2 from the germline V gene are SGHVS and FNYEAQ.